Listed below are T cell receptor beta chains from one sample, sequenced in a study of graft-versus-host responses after intestinal transplantation. No antigen has been identified for these receptors. Assay: immunoSEQ multiplex PCR; the TCRdb copy retains only in-frame clones and omits some. The data contain 45,000 to 50,000 clones, around nine tenths of them seen just once; the ten biggest clones take up approximately 2.7%. Sequenced material: unstimulated CD4+ T cells sorted from spleen or lymph node cells, taken before transplant. These receptors originate from a human donor who was the organ donor for an intestinal transplant. Each CDR3 is given without its conserved first and last residue. A D gene is named only where the DNA matches it firmly.

>TRBD2|TRBV7-6
ASSSLWTSGINEQY
>NA|TRBV4-1
ASSLLTNEKLF
>TRBD1|TRBV9
ASSVGTGGTDTQY
>NA|TRBV27
ASSRPSYNEQF
>NA|TRBV27
ASSLLTPTDTQY
>TRBD1|TRBV7-9
ASSLGDRFYGYT
>NA|TRBV2
ASSATRQDYEQY
>TRBD2|TRBV28
ASSFALAGGPPDTQY
>NA|TRBV22-1
PGTDGRQGQNTEAF
>TRBD2|TRBV5-6
ASSLVGTSGYNEQF
>TRBD1|TRBV9
ASSVERDRADTQY
>NA|TRBV14
ASSQERGGYT
>NA|TRBV19
ASSNGGKRAYYEQY
>TRBD2|TRBV14
ASSSIAGELNNEQF
>NA|TRBV10-3
AISEGLTRSLPQETQY
>NA|TRBV19
ASSIRTANTGELF
>TRBD1|TRBV4-1
ASSQVDRGLGSPLH
>NA|TRBV18
ASSPPSGTGPIYEQY
>NA|TRBV7-2
ASSLRHRQETQY
>NA|TRBV30
AWSGSTYEQY
>NA|TRBV19
ASSTTWGLQETQY
>TRBD1|TRBV9
ASSVGQGYNEQF
>NA|TRBV30
AWSVRWQNEKLF
>NA|TRBV6-6
ASSYGTHYGYT